This T cell receptor beta chain emerged from a study of T-cell reconstitution after alpha-beta-depleted transplantation in children. Study outcomes and limitations: At around two months after transplant, the alpha-beta T cells were reportedly derived from several hundred expanded clones that came from non-depleted graft cells. T-cell numbers and diversity one year post-transplant derived largely from freshly generated T cells. For some patients, TCRbeta diversity was high at day 60 because of recipient T cells and thymic progenitors that survived.

V was pared by 2 bases and J by 8 bases, with 12 bases between. CDR1 is PRHDT, CDR2 FYEKMQ, per germline (reference sequence). The CDR3 extends over 14 amino acids. Points on this clonotype: Its specificity is unknown.

Unique molecular identifiers were incorporated during preparation of the TCRbeta library. From the PCR reads, TCRdb called clonotypes with MiXCR, one entry per CDR3 protein. The data show hundreds of thousands of distinct CDR3 sequences, about 24% seen once. The sample in question was PBMCs, mostly from graft donor cells, obtained 360 days after TCRalphabeta/CD19-depleted stem cell transplant. This clonotype originated in a female patient aged 2-9 years who had a stem cell transplant for congenital amegakaryocytic thrombocytopenia, so the T cells may come from the graft donor. The chain links TRBV13 to TRBJ1-4; D unclear. CDR3 in DNA: TGTGCCAGCAGCTTATTTTTCGGGGAGGAAAAACTGTTTTTT. The encoded protein is CASSLFFGEEKLFF.